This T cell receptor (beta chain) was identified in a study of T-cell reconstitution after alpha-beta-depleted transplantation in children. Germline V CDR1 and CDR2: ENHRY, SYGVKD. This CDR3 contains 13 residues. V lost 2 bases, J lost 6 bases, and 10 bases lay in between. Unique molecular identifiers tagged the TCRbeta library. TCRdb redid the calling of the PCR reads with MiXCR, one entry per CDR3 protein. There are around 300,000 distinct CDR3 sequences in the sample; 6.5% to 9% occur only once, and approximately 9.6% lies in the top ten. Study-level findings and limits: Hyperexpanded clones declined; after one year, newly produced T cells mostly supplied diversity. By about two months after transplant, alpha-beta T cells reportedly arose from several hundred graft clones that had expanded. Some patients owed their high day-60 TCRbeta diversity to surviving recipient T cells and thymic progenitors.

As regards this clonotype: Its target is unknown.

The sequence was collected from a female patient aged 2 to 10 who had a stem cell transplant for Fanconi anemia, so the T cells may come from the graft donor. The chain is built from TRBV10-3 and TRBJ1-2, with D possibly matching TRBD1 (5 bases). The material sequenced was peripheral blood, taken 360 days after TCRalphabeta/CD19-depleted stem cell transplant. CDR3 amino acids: CAISEQGLDGYTF. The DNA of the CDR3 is TGTGCCATCAGTGAGCAGGGTCTCGATGGCTACACCTTC.